This T cell receptor (beta chain) came from a study of blood T cell repertoires in COVID-19. Study background: The study drew acute and convalescent COVID-19 samples from the United States, Italy and Spain. PBMCs, B-cell-depleted T cells, or T cells were the source of the cDNA or gDNA that made up the material.

Per the original methods: Amplification with reference gene primers provided the estimates of nucleated cell counts. The method was immunoSEQ multiplex PCR; TCRdb's version includes in-frame clones alone and lacks a portion of them. For V, J and clone size, that table is used; D and trimming come from the DNA. The sample gives about 370,000 clones, almost 90% of which show up once; 5% to 8.5% is in the top ten. The germline V gene has CDR1 SQVTM and CDR2 ANQGSEA. The CDR3 loop spans 13 amino acids. V lost 3 bases, J lost 1 base, and 6 bases lay in between. Sequencing input: peripheral blood. This TCR came from a man aged 18-30 years with active or convalescent COVID-19. The gene calls are TRBV29-1 and TRBJ2-2; D gene unclear. CDR3 loop: CSVERLNTGELFF. The CDR3 DNA reads as TGCAGCGTTGAGAGATTGAACACCGGGGAGCTGTTTTTT.